Listed below are T cell receptor beta chains from one sample, sequenced in a study of T cells in localized non-small cell lung cancer. The table came from immunoSEQ multiplex PCR; TCRdb's copy has only in-frame clones and leaves some out. Of some 38,000 clones detected, about nine tenths appear once; the ten largest clones hold around 6%. The sequenced sample was peripheral blood mononuclear cells, obtained before any cancer treatment. The source is a male donor aged 60 or over with stage II lung adenocarcinoma. The conserved cysteine and the conserved F or W are not part of the CDR3 here.

j_call,v_call,cdr3_aa
TRBJ2-5,TRBV7-9,ASSPRGTRSGTQY
TRBJ1-5,TRBV19,ASSIGDRGREPQH
TRBJ1-1,TRBV28,ASSLEGTGMTRRGTEAF
TRBJ1-4,TRBV2,ASSAEASEKLF
TRBJ1-2,TRBV4-1,ASSQDAGSNYGYT
TRBJ2-7,TRBV5-1,ASRGTSGYEQY
TRBJ2-3,TRBV29-1,SQAGADTQY
TRBJ2-7,TRBV30,AWSVRGPMGGEQY
TRBJ2-1,TRBV6-5,ASRDRAVFKGEQF
TRBJ1-5,TRBV16,ASSQERQLTPQH
TRBJ2-5,TRBV7-7,ASSSGRGETQY
TRBJ1-1,TRBV27,ASRPITGEAF
TRBJ2-5,TRBV5-1,ASSERQGTKETQY
TRBJ1-1,TRBV11-2,ASSLSIGDTEAF
TRBJ1-1,TRBV7-2,AIRGLNTEAF
TRBJ2-2,TRBV5-1,ASSQANGGELF
NA,TRBV5-1,ASSPSSQGSYEQY
TRBJ2-6,TRBV7-8,ASSLRGQGAGANVLT
TRBJ2-3,TRBV4-3,ASSQGRGRSDTQY
TRBJ1-1,TRBV30,AWTLQGSEAF
TRBJ1-2,TRBV19,ASSPGTDSHYGYT
TRBJ2-3,TRBV5-4,ASSYRGADTQY
TRBJ2-7,TRBV5-4,ASTLGGSPYEQY
TRBJ2-1,TRBV30,AWSPGLPYNEQF
TRBJ1-2,TRBV18,ASSPREADGYT
TRBJ2-7,TRBV6-5,ASSYWGTAIEQY
TRBJ1-1,TRBV6-6,ASSFRQGANTEAF
TRBJ2-3,TRBV9,ASTLTSGLTDTQY
TRBJ2-1,TRBV7-9,ASSPYNEQF
TRBJ2-7,TRBV5-4,ASSFGGGRLGQY
TRBJ2-1,TRBV6-5,ASSYGRGRTYNEQF
TRBJ2-3,TRBV5-1,ASSKLAGGGADTQY
TRBJ1-3,TRBV11-2,ASSLSGTVSGNTIY
TRBJ1-5,TRBV28,ASSAGGSNQPQH
TRBJ1-5,TRBV9,ASSPGTGFNQPQH
TRBJ2-7,TRBV7-2,ASSLREGGLYEQY
TRBJ2-7,TRBV4-3,ASSQDSGPYEQY
TRBJ1-1,TRBV5-1,ASSLEKGPRTENTEAF
TRBJ2-2,TRBV9,ASSAPSIPGELF
TRBJ2-7,TRBV5-1,ASSLVGDRGYEQY
TRBJ2-3,TRBV30,AWSDLSYTQY
TRBJ1-1,TRBV5-1,ASSLQGSNTEAF
TRBJ1-5,TRBV2,ASSGDQPQH
TRBJ2-1,TRBV9,ASSVDGEGGGRFNNEQF
TRBJ1-1,TRBV7-2,ASSLGQGNTEAF
TRBJ2-5,TRBV7-9,ASSPGGTPWAQETQY
TRBJ2-3,TRBV29-1,SVVQGGSDTQY
TRBJ2-2,TRBV6-6,ASRTGTRNTGELF